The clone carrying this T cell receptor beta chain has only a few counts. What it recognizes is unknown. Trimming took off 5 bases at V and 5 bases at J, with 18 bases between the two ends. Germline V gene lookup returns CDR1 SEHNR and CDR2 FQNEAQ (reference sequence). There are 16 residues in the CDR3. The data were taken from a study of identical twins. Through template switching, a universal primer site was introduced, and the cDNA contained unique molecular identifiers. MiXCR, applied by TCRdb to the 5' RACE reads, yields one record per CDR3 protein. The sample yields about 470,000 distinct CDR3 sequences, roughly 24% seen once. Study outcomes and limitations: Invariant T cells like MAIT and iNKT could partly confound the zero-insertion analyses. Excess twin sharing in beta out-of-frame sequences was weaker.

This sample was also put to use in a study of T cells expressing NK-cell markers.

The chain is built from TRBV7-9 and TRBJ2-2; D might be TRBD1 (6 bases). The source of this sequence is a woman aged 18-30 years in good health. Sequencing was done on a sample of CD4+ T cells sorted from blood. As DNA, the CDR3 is TGTGCCAGCAGCCAACCTCGGACAGATGTGACCGGGGAGCTGTTTTTT. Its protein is CASSQPRTDVTGELFF.